The entry that follows covers one T cell receptor (beta chain) sequence. The sample is drawn from a study of monozygotic twins with inflammatory bowel disease. Donors each contributed one blood sample measuring under 3 ml. The CDR3 runs to 16 residues. Eight distinct reactions (per sample) were used to make the cDNA. Molecular identifiers with 6-nucleotide sample barcodes were added during cDNA synthesis via template switching. TCRdb reworked the 5' RACE reads into one entry per CDR3 protein, no DNA. The table lists 150,000 to 200,000 distinct CDR3 sequences, with 7.4% in the top ten. The TCR sequence derives from a human donor with ulcerative colitis or Crohn's disease, or a healthy co-twin of an affected twin (not recorded which). The rearrangement links TRBV12-3 or TRBV12-4 to TRBJ2-7; TCRdb's D call, TRBD2, is unchecked because there is no DNA. The sequencing sample was made of blood. CDR3 sequence reads: CASTLEIVADPYEQYF.